This T cell receptor beta chain was captured by sequencing in a study of cytomegalovirus exposure and HLA in healthy donors. Study-wide points: According to reports, the classifier identified cytomegalovirus status with high specificity and sensitivity. Analysis performed later showed TCR beta chains linked to HLA being more clonally expanded than equally common others.

Primers: 60 Vbeta forward and 13 Jbeta reverse. Profiled with immunoSEQ multiplex PCR; TCRdb holds only in-frame clones, not every one. The table records approximately 89,000 clones, roughly 85% of them present only once. Comment on this clone: Its target is unknown.

The ends lost 6 bases at V and 5 bases at J; junction bases unmatched: 6. The CDR3 covers 14 residues. Looked up from germline, CDR1 is SNHLY and CDR2 is FYNNEI. The TCR originated in a middle-aged man in good health and CMV-seropositive. Material for sequencing was PBMCs. The genes are TRBV2 and TRBJ1-5; TRBD1 agrees at 8 bases. CDR3 nucleotide sequence: TGTGCCAGCAGCGGGGCAGGGGGCGATCAGCCCCAGCATTTT. It yields the protein CASSGAGGDQPQHF. Full variable domain (outside the CDR3, taken from reference TRBV2 and TRBJ1-5): EPEVTQTPSHQVTQMGQEVILRCVPISNHLYFYWYRQILGQKVEFLVSFYNNEISEKSEIFDDQFSVERPDGSNFTLKIRSTKLEDSAMYFCASSGAGGDQPQHFGDGTRLSIL.